This passage covers 8 T cell receptor beta chains from one sample sequenced in a study of kidney transplant recipient with SARS-CoV-2 infection. Each CDR3 protein gets one entry after TCRdb re-called the reads with MiXCR. The sample lists approximately 240,000 distinct CDR3 sequences; about 30% were seen once. The specimen comprised a blood sample, sampled at baseline and on day 111 from a kidney transplant recipient. These receptor sequences come from a male patient in his thirties who had COVID-19 and was a kidney transplant recipient. Certain T cells may be donor cells from the graft.

Note on this clonotype: This may be a read error: a much more frequent sequence differs by one nucleotide. This chain connects TRBV19 to TRBJ2-2, with D perhaps matching TRBD1 (6 bases). V was shortened by 5 bases and J by 4 bases, with 11 bases between the two germline ends. The CDR3 is 14 residues long. Germline CDR1 LNHDA, CDR2 SQIVND (reference sequence). Here the CDR3 DNA reads TGTGCCAGTAGTCTTATCAGGGGCACCGGGGAGCTGTTTTTT. Translating it yields CASSLIRGTGELFF.

The table lists this clonotype with a few counts. At one end, the junction sequence differs from germline, possibly due to a read error. The chain employs TRBV18 and TRBJ1-2, with a weak D call TRBD1 (6 bases). This CDR3 is 16 amino acids long. Germline loops: CDR1 KGHSH, CDR2 LQKENI. In DNA, the CDR3 is TGTGCCAGCTCGAATGGGAATGGACAGAGTAACTATGGCTACGCCTTC. It translates to CASSNGNGQSNYGYAF.

With respect to this clonotype: This sequence may be a read error, since a much larger clone differs from it by one base. The rearrangement links TRBV5-1 to TRBJ1-1; D remains ambiguous. Germline CDR1 is SGHRS and CDR2 is YFSETQ. The CDR3 length is 14 residues. V was shortened by 2 bases and J by 0 bases, with 8 bases between the two germline ends. The CDR3 region is CASSFNSVNTEAFF. DNA for the CDR3: TGCGCCAGCAGCTTTAACTCGGTGAACACTGAAGCTTTCTTT.

This clonotype appeared many times. V gene TRBV30 combines with J gene TRBJ2-4; D is perhaps TRBD1 (5 bases). The germline gives CDR1 GTSNPN, CDR2 SVGIG (reference sequence). The germline V and J ends were trimmed by 5 bases and 0 bases, with 20 bases remaining between them. CDR3 length equals 17 residues. The CDR3, as DNA: TGTGCCTGGGCGGACCTCCAATGGGGCCTAGCCAAAAACATTCAGTACTTC. Translation gives CAWADLQWGLAKNIQYF.

The chain has TRBV14 and TRBJ2-3; 9 nucleotides agree with TRBD2. The length of the CDR3 is 17 residues. V lost 4 bases, J lost 5 bases, and 13 bases stayed unmatched. From germline, CDR1 is SGHDN and CDR2 FVKESK. The CDR3 nucleotides are TGTGCCAGCAGCCCCTGGGCCAGCGGGGGGCCAGGAGATACGCAGTATTTT. As protein: CASSPWASGGPGDTQYF.

Ten or more counts support this clonotype. This chain uses TRBV3-1 with TRBJ1-1; D may be TRBD1 (5 bases). The CDR3 length is 15 residues. The germline V gene encodes CDR1 LGHDT and CDR2 YNNKEL (reference sequence). V lost 4 bases, J lost 2 bases, and 14 bases lay in between. CDR3 bases: TGTGCCAGCAGCCCTCGGGACGTACTTAACACTGAAGCTTTCTTT. It translates to CASSPRDVLNTEAFF.

For this clonotype: With a much larger clone just one base away, this may be a read error. The J gene is TRBJ2-7, the V gene TRBV5-8, with D perhaps matching TRBD2 (6 bases). Germline-derived CDR1 and CDR2 are SGHTS and YDEGEE. The CDR3 sequence is 12 residues long. CDR3 loop: CASSIWTNELYF. Here the CDR3 DNA reads TGTGCCAGCAGCATCTGGACTAACGAGCTGTACTTC.

Of note for this clonotype: A junction end diverges from the germline sequence, so it may reflect a read error. This rearrangement joins TRBV6-5 to TRBJ2-7; 7 bases map to TRBD1. CDR1 is MNHEY and CDR2 is SVGAGI in the germline V gene. The CDR3 contains 14 residues. The CDR3: CASSYSGQHYERYF. CDR3 sequence (DNA): TGTGCCAGCAGTTACTCGGGACAGCACTACGAGCGGTACTTC.